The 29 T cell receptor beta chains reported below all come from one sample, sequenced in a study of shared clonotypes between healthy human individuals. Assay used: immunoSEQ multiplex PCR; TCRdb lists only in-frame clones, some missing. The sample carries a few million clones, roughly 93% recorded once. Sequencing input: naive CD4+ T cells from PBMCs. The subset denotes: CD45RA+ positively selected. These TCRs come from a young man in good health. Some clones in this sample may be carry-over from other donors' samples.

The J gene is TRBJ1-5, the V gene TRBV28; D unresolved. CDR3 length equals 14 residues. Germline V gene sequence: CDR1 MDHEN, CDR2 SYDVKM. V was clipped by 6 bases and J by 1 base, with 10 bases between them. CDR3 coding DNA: TGTGCCAGCAGCACCCCGGGGAGCAATCAGCCCCAGCATTTT. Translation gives CASSTPGSNQPQHF.

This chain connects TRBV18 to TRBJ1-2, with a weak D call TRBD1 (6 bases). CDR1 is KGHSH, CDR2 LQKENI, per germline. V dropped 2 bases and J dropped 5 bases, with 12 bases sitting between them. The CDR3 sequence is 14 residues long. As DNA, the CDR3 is TGTGCCAGCTCACCAGACAGGTTACCTTATGGCTACACCTTC. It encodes CASSPDRLPYGYTF.

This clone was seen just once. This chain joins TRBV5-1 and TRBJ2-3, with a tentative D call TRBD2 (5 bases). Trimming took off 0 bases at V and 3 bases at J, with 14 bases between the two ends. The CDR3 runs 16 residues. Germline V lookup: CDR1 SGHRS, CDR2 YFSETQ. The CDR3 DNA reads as TGCGCCAGCAGCTTGGCCGTCGGGGAGTTGACAGATACGCAGTATTTT. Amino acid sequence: CASSLAVGELTDTQYF.

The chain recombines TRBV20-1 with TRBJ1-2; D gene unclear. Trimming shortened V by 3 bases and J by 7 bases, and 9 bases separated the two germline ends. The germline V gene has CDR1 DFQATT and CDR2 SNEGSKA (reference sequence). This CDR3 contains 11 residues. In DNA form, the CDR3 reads TGCAGTGCTAGCTCTGGACGTGGCTACACCTTC. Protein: CSASSGRGYTF.

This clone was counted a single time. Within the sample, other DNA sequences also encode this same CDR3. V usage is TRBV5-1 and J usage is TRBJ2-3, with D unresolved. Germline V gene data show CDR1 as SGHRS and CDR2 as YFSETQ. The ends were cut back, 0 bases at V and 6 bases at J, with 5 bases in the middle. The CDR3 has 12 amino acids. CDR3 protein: CASSLAEDTQYF. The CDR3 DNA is TGCGCCAGCAGCTTGGCCGAGGATACGCAGTATTTT.

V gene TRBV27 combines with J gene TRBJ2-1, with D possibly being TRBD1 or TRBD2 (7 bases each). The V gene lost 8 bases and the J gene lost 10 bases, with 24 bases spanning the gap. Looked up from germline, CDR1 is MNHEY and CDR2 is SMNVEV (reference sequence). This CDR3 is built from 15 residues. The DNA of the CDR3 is TGTGCCAGCTATGCTTTAGACAGGGAGGGTAGGGAGCAGTTCTTC. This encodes CASYALDREGREQFF.

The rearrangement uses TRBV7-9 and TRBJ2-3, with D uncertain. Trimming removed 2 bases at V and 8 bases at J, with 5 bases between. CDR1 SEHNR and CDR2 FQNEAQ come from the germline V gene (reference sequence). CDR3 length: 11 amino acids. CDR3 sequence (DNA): TGTGCCAGCAGCTTACCCGGTACGCAGTATTTT. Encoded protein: CASSLPGTQYF. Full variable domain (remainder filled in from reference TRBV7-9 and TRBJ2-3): DTGVSQNPRHKITKRGQNVTFRCDPISEHNRLYWYRQTLGQGPEFLTYFQNEAQLEKSRLLSDRFSAERPKGSFSTLEIQRTEQGDSAMYLCASSLPGTQYFGPGTRLTVL.

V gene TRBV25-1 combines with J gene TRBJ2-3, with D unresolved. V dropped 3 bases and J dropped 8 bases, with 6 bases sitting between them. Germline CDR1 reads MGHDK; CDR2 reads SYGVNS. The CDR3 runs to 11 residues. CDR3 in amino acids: CASSDSVTQYF. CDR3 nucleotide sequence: TGTGCCAGCAGTGATTCGGTTACGCAGTATTTT.

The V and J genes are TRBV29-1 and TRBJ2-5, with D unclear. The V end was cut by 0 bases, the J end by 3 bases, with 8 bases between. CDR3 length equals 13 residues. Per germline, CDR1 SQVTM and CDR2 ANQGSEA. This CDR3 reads CSVEDQGKETQYF. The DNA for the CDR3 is TGCAGCGTTGAAGATCAAGGGAAAGAGACCCAGTACTTC.

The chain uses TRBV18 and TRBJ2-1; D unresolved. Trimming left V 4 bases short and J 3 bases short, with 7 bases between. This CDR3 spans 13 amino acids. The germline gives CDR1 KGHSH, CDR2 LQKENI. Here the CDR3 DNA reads TGTGCCAGCTCACTTAGCCACTACAATGAGCAGTTCTTC. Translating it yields CASSLSHYNEQFF.

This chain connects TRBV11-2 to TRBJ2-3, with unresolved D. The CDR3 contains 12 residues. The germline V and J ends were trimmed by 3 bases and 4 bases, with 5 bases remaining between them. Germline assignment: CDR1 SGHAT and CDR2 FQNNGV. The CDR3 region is CASSFRPDTQYF. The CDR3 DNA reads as TGTGCCAGCAGCTTCCGCCCAGATACGCAGTATTTT.

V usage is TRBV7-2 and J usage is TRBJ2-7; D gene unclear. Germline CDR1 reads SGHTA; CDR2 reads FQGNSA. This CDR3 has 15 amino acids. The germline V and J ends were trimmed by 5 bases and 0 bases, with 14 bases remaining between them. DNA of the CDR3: TGTGCCAGCAGCCCCTCAGTGCGAACCTCCTACGAGCAGTACTTC. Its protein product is CASSPSVRTSYEQYF.

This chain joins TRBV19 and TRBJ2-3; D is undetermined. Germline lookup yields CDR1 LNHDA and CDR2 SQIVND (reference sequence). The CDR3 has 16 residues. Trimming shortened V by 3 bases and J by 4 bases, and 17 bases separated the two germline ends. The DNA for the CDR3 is TGTGCCAGTAGTATTCAGCAGTTGGGAAAAGCAGATACGCAGTATTTT. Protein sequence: CASSIQQLGKADTQYF.

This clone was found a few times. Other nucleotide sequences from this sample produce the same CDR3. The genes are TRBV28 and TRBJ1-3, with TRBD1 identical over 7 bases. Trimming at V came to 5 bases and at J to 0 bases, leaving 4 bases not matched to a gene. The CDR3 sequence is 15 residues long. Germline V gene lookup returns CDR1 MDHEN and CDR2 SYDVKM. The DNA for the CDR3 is TGTGCCAGCAGTCCGGGGACAGCCTCTGGAAACACCATATATTTT. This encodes CASSPGTASGNTIYF.

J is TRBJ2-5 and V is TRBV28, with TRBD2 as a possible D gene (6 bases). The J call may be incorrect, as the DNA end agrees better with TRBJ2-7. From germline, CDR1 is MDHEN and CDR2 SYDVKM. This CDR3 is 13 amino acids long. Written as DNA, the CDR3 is TGTGCCAGCAGCGATAGCGGCTCCTACGAGCAGTACTTC. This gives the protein CASSDSGSYEQYF.

For the CDR3, the DNA is TGCGCCAGCAGCCTAGCTAGCGGGAGCACAGATACGCAGTATTTT. This gives the protein CASSLASGSTDTQYF. The rearrangement links TRBV4-1 to TRBJ2-3; 8 bases map to TRBD2. V was clipped by 4 bases and J by 0 bases; unmatched bases: 3. Germline CDR1 reads MGHRA; CDR2 reads YSYEKL. The CDR3 covers 15 residues.

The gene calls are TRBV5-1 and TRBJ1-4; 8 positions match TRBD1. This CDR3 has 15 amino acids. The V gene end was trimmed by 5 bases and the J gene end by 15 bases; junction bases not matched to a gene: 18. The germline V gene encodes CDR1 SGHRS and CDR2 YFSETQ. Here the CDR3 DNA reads TGCGCCAGCAGGGAGGGGACAGGATCAGCTTCGGCCTTGTTTTTT. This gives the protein CASREGTGSASALFF.

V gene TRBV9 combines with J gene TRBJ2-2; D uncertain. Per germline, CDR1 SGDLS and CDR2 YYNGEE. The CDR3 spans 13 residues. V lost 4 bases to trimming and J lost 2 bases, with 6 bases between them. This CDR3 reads CASSTRNTGELFF. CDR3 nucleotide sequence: TGTGCCAGCAGCACCCGAAACACCGGGGAGCTGTTTTTT.

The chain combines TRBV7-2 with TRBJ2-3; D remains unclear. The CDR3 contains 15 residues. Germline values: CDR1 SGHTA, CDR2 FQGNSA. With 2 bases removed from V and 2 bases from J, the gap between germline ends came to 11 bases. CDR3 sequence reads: CASSLTLAATDTQYF. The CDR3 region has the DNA TGTGCCAGCAGCTTAACCCTCGCTGCCACAGATACGCAGTATTTT.

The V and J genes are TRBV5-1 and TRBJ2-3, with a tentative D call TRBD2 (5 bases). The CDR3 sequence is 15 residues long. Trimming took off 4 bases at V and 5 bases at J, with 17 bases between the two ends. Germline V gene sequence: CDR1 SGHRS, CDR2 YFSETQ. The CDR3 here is CASSGFRDKEDTQYF. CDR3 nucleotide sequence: TGCGCCAGCAGCGGGTTTCGGGATAAAGAAGATACGCAGTATTTT.

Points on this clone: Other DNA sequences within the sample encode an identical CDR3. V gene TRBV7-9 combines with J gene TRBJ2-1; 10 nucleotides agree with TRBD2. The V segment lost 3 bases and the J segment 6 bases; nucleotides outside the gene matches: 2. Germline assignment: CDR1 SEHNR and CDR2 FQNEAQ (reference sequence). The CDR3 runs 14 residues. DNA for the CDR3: TGTGCCAGCAGCTTGGGACTAGCGCCCAATGAGCAGTTCTTC. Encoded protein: CASSLGLAPNEQFF.

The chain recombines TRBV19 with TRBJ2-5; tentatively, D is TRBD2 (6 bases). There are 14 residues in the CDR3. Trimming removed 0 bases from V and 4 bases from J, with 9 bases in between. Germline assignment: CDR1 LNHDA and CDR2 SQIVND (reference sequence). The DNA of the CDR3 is TGTGCCAGTAGTATAGACGGGAGAGGAGAGACCCAGTACTTC. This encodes CASSIDGRGETQYF.

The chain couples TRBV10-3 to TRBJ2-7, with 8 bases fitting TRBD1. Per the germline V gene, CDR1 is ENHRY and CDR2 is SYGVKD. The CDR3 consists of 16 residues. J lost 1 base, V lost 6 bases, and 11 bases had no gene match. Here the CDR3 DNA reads TGTGCCATCAGCCGACAGGGGAGTGGATTATCCTACGAGCAGTACTTC. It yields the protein CAISRQGSGLSYEQYF.

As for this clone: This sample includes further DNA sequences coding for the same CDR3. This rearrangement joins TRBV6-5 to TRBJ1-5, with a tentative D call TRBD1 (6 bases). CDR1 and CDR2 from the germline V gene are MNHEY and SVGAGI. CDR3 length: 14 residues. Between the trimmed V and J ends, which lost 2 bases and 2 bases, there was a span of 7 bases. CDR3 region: CASSYGGGNQPQHF. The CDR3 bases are TGTGCCAGCAGTTACGGGGGCGGCAATCAGCCCCAGCATTTT.

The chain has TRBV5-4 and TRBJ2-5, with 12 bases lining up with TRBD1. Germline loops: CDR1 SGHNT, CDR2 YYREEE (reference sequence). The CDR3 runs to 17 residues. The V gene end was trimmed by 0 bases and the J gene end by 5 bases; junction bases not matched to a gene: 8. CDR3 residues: CASSLAPGTGGRETQYF. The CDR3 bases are TGTGCCAGCAGCTTGGCCCCCGGGACAGGGGGCCGGGAGACCCAGTACTTC.

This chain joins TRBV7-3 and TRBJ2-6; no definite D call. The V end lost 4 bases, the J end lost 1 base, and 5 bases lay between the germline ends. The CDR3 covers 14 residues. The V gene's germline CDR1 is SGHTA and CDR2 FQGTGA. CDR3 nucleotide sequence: TGTGCCAGCAGCTCGTTATCTGGGGCCAACGTCCTGACTTTC. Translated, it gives CASSSLSGANVLTF.

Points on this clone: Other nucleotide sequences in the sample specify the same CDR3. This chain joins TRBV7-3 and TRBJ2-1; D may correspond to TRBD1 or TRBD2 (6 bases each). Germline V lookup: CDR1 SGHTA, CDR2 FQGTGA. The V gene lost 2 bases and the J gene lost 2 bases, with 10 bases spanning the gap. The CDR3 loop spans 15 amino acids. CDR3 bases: TGTGCCAGCAGCTTAGGGGGGCCGACCTACAATGAGCAGTTCTTC. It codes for CASSLGGPTYNEQFF.

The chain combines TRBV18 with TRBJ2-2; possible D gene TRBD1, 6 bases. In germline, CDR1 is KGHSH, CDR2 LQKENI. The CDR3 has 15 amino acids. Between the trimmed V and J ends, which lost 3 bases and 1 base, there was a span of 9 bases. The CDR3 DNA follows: TGTGCCAGCTCACCGTCGACAGGGAACACCGGGGAGCTGTTTTTT. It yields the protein CASSPSTGNTGELFF.

The CDR3 is CASSLNTAQSGANVLTF. The CDR3 region has the DNA TGCGCCAGCAGTTTAAACACGGCCCAGTCTGGGGCCAACGTCCTGACTTTC. This chain uses TRBV5-1 with TRBJ2-6; D ambiguous. Trimming stripped 5 bases from V and 1 base from J, with 16 bases between. The CDR3 runs to 17 residues. Germline assignment: CDR1 SGHRS and CDR2 YFSETQ.